This section outlines one TCR beta chain sequence together with its context. The V and J ends lost 0 bases and 5 bases respectively, with 10 bases between them. The CDR3 consists of 14 residues. Looked up from germline, CDR1 is LGHDT and CDR2 is YNNKEL (reference sequence). The protocol was immunoSEQ multiplex PCR, while the TCRdb copy is restricted to in-frame clones and leaves out a portion. The profile covers about 88,000 clones, with 86% appearing a single time and 25% taken by the ten largest. The sample belongs to a study of blood T cell repertoires in COVID-19. The specimen was peripheral blood. This sequence joins TRBV3-1 (or the pseudogene TRBV3-2) and TRBJ2-5, with a weak D call TRBD2 (6 bases). The TCR comes from a human donor in a cohort sampled during active COVID-19. The CDR3 nucleotides are TGTGCCAGCAGCCAAGACTCGGGGAGGGAGACCCAGTACTTC. Protein sequence: CASSQDSGRETQYF.